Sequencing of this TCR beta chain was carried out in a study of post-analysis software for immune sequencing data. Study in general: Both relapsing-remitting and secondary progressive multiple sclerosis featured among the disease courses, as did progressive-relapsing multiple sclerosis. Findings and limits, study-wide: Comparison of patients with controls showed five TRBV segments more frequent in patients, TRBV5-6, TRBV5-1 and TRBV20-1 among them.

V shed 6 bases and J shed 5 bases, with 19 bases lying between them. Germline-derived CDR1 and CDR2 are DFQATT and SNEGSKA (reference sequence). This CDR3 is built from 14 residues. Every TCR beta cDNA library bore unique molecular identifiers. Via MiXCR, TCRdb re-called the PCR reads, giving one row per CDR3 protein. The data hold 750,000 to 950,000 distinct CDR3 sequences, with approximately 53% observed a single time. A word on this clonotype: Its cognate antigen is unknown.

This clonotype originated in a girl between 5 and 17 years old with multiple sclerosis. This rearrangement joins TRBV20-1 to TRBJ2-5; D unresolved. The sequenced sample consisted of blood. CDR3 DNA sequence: TGCAGTGCATCCGTCCGGAGTTTCGTTGAGACCCAGTACTTC. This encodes CSASVRSFVETQYF.